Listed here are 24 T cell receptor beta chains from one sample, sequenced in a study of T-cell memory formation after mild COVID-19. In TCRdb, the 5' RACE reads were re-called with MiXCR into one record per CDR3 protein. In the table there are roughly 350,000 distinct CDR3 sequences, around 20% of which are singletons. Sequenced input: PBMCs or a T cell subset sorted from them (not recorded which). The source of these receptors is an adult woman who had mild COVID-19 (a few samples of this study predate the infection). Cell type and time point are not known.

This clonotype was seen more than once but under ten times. This CDR3 is CASSQDRGRSIQETQYF. The CDR3, as DNA: TGCGCCAGCAGCCAAGATAGAGGACGGAGCATTCAAGAGACCCAGTACTTC. This rearrangement joins TRBV4-1 to TRBJ2-5; D gene unclear. The CDR3 length is 17 residues. The germline gives CDR1 MGHRA, CDR2 YSYEKL. The ends were cut back, 0 bases at V and 2 bases at J, with 16 bases in the middle.

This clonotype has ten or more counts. The CDR3 nucleotides are TGTGCCAGCAGCTCCATTCCCGGAGATACGCAGTATTTT. Translated, it gives CASSSIPGDTQYF. The V and J genes are TRBV4-2 and TRBJ2-3; D unclear. The CDR3 has 13 residues. Trimming left V 5 bases short and J 5 bases short, with 11 bases between. The germline V gene has CDR1 LGHNA and CDR2 YNFKEQ.

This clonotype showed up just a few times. This chain's CDR3 is CASSHPGQGQYEQYF. The CDR3 nucleotides read TGTGCCAGCAGCCACCCCGGACAGGGCCAATACGAGCAGTACTTC. The rearrangement joins TRBV5-6 to TRBJ2-7; TRBD1 aligns across 8 bases. Germline lookup yields CDR1 SGHDT and CDR2 YYEEEE. The CDR3 consists of 15 residues. Germline trimming cut 4 bases from V and 4 bases from J; bases unmatched to any gene: 10.

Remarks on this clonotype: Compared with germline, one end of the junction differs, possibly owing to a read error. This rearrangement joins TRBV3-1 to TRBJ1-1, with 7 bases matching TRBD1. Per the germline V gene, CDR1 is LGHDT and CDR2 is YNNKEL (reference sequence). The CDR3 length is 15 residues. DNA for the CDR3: TGTGCCAGCAGCAAAGAGGGGGCGGCTAACACTGAAGCTTTCTTT. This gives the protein CASSKEGAANTEAFF.

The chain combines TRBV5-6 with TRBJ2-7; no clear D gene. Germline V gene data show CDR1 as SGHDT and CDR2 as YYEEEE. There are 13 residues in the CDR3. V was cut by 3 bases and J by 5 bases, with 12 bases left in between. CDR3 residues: CASSWGISDEQYF. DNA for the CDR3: TGTGCCAGCAGCTGGGGTATTTCCGACGAGCAGTACTTC. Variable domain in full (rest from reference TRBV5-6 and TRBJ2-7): DAGVTQSPTHLIKTRGQQVTLRCSPKSGHDTVSWYQQALGQGPQFIFQYYEEEERQRGNFPDRFSGHQFPNYSSELNVNALLLGDSALYLCASSWGISDEQYFGPGTRLTVT.

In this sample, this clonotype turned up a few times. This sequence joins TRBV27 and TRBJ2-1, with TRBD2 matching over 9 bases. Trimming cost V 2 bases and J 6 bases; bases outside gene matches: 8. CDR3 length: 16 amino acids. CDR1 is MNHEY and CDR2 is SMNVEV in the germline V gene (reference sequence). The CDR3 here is CASSLLAGPMTNEQFF. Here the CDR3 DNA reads TGTGCCAGCAGTTTACTAGCGGGGCCTATGACCAATGAGCAGTTCTTC.

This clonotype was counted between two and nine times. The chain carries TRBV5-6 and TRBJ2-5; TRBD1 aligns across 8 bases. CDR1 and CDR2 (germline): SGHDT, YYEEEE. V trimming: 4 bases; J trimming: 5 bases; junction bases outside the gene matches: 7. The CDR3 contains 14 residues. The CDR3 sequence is CASSDDRGWETQYF. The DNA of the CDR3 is TGTGCCAGCAGCGACGACAGGGGCTGGGAGACCCAGTACTTC.

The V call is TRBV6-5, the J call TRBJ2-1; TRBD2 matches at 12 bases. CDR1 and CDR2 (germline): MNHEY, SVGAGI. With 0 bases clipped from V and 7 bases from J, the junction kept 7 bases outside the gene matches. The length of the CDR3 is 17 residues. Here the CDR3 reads CASSYSTLAGGSNEQFF. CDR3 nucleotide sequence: TGTGCCAGCAGTTACTCGACGCTAGCGGGAGGGTCTAATGAGCAGTTCTTC.

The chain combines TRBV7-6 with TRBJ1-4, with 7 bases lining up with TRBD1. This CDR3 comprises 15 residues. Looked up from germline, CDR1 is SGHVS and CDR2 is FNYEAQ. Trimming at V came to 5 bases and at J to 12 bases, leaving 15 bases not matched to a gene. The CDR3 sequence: CASSESADRSLQLFF. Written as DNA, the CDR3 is TGTGCCAGCAGCGAAAGCGCGGACAGGAGTCTTCAACTGTTTTTT.

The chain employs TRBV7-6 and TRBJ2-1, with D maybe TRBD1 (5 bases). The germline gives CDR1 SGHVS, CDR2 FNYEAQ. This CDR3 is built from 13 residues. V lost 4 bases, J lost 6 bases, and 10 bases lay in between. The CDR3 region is CASSYDRLNEQFF. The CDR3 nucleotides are TGTGCCAGCAGCTATGACAGACTCAATGAGCAGTTCTTC.

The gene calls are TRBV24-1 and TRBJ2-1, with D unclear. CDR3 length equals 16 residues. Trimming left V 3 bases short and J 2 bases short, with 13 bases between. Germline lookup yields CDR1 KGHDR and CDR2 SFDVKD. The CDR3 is CATSDRWESTYNEQFF. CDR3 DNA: TGTGCCACCAGTGATCGATGGGAATCGACCTACAATGAGCAGTTCTTC.

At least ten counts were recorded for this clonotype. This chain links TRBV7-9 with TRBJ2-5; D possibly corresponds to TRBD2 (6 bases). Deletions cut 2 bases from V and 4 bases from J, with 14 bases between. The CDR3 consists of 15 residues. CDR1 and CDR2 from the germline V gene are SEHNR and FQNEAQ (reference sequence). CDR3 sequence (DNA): TGTGCCAGCAGCTTATTCCTTACGGGAGCAGAGACCCAGTACTTC. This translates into CASSLFLTGAETQYF.

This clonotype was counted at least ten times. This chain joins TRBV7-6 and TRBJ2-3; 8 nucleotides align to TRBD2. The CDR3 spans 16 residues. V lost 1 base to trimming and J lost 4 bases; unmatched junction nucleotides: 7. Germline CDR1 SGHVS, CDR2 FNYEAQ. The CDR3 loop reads CASSLESGGASDTQYF. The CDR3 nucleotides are TGTGCCAGCAGCTTAGAGTCGGGGGGGGCCTCAGATACGCAGTATTTT.

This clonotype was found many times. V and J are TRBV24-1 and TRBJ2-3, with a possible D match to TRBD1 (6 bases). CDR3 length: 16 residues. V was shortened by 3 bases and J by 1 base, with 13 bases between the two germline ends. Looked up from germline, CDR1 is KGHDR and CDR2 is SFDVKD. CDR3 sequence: CATSDAGRGGTDTQYF. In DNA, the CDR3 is TGTGCCACCAGTGATGCAGGCAGGGGTGGCACAGATACGCAGTATTTT.

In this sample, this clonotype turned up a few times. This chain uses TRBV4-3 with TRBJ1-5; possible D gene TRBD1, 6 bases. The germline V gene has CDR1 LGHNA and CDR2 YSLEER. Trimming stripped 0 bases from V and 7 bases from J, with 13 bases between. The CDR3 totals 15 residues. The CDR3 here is CASSQDGRGYQPQHF. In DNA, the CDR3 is TGCGCCAGCAGCCAAGATGGCAGGGGTTACCAGCCCCAGCATTTT.

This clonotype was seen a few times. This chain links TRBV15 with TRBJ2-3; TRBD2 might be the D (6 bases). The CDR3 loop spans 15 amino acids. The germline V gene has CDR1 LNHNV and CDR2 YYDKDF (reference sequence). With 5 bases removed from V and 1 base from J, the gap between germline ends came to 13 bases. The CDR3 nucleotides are TGTGCCACCAGCGCTCGAGCGGGTGGCACAGATACGCAGTATTTT. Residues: CATSARAGGTDTQYF.

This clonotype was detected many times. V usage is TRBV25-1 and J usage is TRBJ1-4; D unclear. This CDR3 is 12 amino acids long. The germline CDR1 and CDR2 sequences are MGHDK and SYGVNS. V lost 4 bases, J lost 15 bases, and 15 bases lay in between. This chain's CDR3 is CASSGSEDAVFF. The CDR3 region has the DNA TGTGCCAGCAGTGGATCGGAGGACGCAGTGTTTTTT. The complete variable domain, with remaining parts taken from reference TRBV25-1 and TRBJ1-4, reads EADIYQTPRYLVIGTGKKITLECSQTMGHDKMYWYQQDPGMELHLIHYSYGVNSTEKGDLSSESTVSRIRTEHFPLTLESARPSHTSQYLCASSGSEDAVFFGSGTQLSVL.

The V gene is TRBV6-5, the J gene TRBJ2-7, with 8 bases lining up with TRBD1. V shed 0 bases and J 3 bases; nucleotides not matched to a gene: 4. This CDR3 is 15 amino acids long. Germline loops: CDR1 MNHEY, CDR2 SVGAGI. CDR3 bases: TGTGCCAGCAGTTACTCGACAGGGGAAGTCTACGAGCAGTACTTC. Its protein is CASSYSTGEVYEQYF.

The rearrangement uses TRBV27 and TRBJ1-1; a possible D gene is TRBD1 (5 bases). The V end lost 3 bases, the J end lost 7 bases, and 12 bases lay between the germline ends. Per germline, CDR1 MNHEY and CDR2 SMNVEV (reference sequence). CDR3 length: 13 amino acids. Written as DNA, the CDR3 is TGTGCCAGCAGTTTCGCCGGGGGAATTGAAGCTTTCTTT. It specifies CASSFAGGIEAFF.

DNA for the CDR3: TGTGCCACCAGTGATTCCTGGGTGTCAGATACGCAGTATTTT. Translation: CATSDSWVSDTQYF. V gene TRBV24-1 combines with J gene TRBJ2-3, with no clear D. Deletions cut 2 bases from V and 4 bases from J, with 9 bases between. The germline V gene has CDR1 KGHDR and CDR2 SFDVKD. The CDR3 loop spans 14 amino acids.

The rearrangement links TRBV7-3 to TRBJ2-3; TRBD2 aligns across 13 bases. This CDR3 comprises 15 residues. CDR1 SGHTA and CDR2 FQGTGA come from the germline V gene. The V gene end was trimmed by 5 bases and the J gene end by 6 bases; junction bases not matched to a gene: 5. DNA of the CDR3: TGTGCCAGCAGCACGGGGACTAGCGGGGCGGATACGCAGTATTTT. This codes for CASSTGTSGADTQYF. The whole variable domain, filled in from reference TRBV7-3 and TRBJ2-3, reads GAGVSQTPSNKVTEKGKYVELRCDPISGHTALYWYRQSLGQGPEFLIYFQGTGAADDSGLPNDRFFAVRPEGSVSTLKIQRTERGDSAVYLCASSTGTSGADTQYFGPGTRLTVL.

The CDR3 here is CASSPKWAGGEKLFF. The CDR3 region has the DNA TGCGCCAGCAGCCCCAAATGGGCAGGGGGGGAAAAACTGTTTTTT. The chain has TRBV5-1 and TRBJ1-4; 7 bases are a match to TRBD1. The CDR3 contains 15 residues. Trimming took 4 bases from V and 8 from J; bases not matched to a gene: 11. The germline V gene encodes CDR1 SGHRS and CDR2 YFSETQ.

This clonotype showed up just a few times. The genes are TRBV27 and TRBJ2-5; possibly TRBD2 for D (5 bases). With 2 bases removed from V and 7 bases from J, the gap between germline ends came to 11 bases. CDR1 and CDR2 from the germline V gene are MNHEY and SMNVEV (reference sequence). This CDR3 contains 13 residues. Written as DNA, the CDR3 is TGTGCCAGCAGTTTAATGGGAGAGGGGACCCAGTACTTC. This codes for CASSLMGEGTQYF.

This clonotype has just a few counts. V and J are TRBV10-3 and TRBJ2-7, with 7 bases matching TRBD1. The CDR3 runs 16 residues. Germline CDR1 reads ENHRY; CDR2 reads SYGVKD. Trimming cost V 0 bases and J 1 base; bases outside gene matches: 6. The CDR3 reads CAISESRQGVSYEQYF. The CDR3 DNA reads TGTGCCATCAGTGAGTCGCGGCAGGGGGTATCCTACGAGCAGTACTTC.